This is a list of T cell receptor beta chains from one sample in a study of blood T cell repertoires in COVID-19. Produced via immunoSEQ multiplex PCR; TCRdb's table is partial and in-frame only. In the table there are some 190,000 clones, about 85% of which are singletons. Sequencing was carried out using peripheral blood. The source of these receptors is a man older than 75 with COVID-19, enrolled during active disease. Both conserved end residues are part of each CDR3. D genes are given only for firm matches. Rows may omit the clone size; those that give it use once, few, many or a size class.

size: once; V: TRBV11-3; D: TRBD1; J: TRBJ1-3; CDR3: CASSDPGTGGFGNTIYF; DNA: TGTGCCAGCAGCGACCCCGGGACAGGGGGATTTGGAAACACCATATATTTT
size: few; V: TRBV5-1; D: TRBD1; J: TRBJ1-1; CDR3: CASRRDRGPTEAFF; DNA: TGCGCCAGCAGAAGGGACAGGGGCCCCACTGAAGCTTTCTTT
size: few; V: TRBV2; D: .; J: TRBJ1-4; CDR3: CASRRTGGRDEKLFF; DNA: TGTGCCAGCAGGAGAACGGGGGGGAGGGATGAAAAACTGTTTTTT
size: .; V: TRBV7-2; D: TRBD1; J: TRBJ2-1; CDR3: CASSVQGFQNEQFF; DNA: TGTGCCAGCAGCGTACAGGGGTTTCAGAATGAGCAGTTCTTC
size: .; V: TRBV5-1; D: TRBD1; J: TRBJ1-5; CDR3: CASSLEGASQPQHF; DNA: TGCGCCAGCAGCTTGGAGGGGGCAAGTCAGCCCCAGCATTTT
size: .; V: TRBV19; D: .; J: TRBJ1-3; CDR3: CASSIQGTSGNTIYF; DNA: TGTGCCAGTAGTATTCAGGGGACCTCTGGAAACACCATATATTTT
size: .; V: TRBV10-1; D: TRBD1; J: TRBJ1-1; CDR3: CASSGQGGTEAFF; DNA: TGCGCCAGCAGTGGACAGGGTGGCACTGAAGCTTTCTTT
size: .; V: TRBV19; D: .; J: TRBJ1-1; CDR3: CASSMEAEREAFF; DNA: TGTGCCAGTAGTATGGAGGCGGAGAGAGAAGCTTTCTTT
size: .; V: TRBV4-2; D: .; J: TRBJ2-1; CDR3: CASSQEGSWRVSYNEQFF; DNA: TGTGCCAGCAGCCAAGAGGGTTCCTGGAGGGTTTCCTACAATGAGCAGTTCTTC
size: few; V: TRBV28; D: TRBD1; J: TRBJ1-1; CDR3: CASRNRGRTEAFF; DNA: TGTGCCAGCAGAAACAGGGGGCGGACTGAAGCTTTCTTT
size: .; V: TRBV18; D: TRBD1; J: TRBJ2-1; CDR3: CASSPRTGANEQFF; DNA: TGTGCCAGCTCACCGAGGACAGGGGCCAATGAGCAGTTCTTC
size: .; V: TRBV12-3/TRBV12-4; D: .; J: TRBJ2-3; CDR3: CASLDEHTDTQYF; DNA: TGTGCCAGCCTCGATGAGCACACAGATACGCAGTATTTT
size: .; V: TRBV2; D: TRBD1; J: TRBJ1-5; CDR3: CASSRQPGQGQYSNQPQHF; DNA: TGTGCCAGCAGTCGACAACCGGGACAGGGCCAGTATAGCAATCAGCCCCAGCATTTT